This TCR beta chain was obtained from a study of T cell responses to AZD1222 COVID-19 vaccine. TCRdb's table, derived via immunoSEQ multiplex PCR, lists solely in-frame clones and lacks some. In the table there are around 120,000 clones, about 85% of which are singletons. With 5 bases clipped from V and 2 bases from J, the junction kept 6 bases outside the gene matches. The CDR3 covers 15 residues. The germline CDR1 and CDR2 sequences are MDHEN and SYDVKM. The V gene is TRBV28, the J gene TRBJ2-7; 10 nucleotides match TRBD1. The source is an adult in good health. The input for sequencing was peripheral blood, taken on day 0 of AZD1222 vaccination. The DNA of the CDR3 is TGTGCCAGCAGTCTCCGCGGGACAGGGGCCTACGAGCAGTACTTC. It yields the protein CASSLRGTGAYEQYF.